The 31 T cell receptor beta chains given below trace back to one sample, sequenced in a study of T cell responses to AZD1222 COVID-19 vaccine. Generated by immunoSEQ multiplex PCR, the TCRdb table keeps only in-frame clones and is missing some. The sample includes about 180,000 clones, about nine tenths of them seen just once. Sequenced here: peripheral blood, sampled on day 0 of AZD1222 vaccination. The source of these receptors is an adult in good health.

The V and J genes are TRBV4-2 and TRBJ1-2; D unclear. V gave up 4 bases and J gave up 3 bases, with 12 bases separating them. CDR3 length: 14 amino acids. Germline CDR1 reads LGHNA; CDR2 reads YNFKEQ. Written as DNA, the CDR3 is TGTGCCAGCAGCCGCCTTTGGGATGACTATGGCTACACCTTC. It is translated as CASSRLWDDYGYTF.

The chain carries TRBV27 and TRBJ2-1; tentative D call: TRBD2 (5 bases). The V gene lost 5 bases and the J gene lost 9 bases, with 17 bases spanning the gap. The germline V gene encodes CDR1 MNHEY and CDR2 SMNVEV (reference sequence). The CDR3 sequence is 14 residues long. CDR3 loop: CASSVRVWSSEQFF. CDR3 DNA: TGTGCCAGCAGTGTGAGGGTCTGGTCTAGTGAGCAGTTCTTC.

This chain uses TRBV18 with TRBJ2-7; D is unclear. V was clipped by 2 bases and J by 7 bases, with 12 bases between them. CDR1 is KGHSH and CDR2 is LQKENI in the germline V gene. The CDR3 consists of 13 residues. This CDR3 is CASSPKQLGEQYF. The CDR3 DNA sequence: TGTGCCAGCTCACCAAAACAGCTGGGGGAGCAGTACTTC.

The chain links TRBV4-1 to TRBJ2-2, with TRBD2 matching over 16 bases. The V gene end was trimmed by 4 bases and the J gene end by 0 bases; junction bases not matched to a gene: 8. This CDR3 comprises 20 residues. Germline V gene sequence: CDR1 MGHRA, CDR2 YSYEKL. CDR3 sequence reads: CASSLLGLAGGPTNTGELFF. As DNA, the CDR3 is TGCGCCAGCAGCCTCCTGGGACTAGCGGGAGGGCCAACGAACACCGGGGAGCTGTTTTTT.

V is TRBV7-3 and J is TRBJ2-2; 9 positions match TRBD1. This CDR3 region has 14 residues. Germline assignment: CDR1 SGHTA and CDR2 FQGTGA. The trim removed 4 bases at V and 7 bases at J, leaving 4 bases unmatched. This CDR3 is CASSWGQGGGELFF. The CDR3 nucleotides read TGTGCCAGCAGCTGGGGACAGGGCGGCGGGGAGCTGTTTTTT.

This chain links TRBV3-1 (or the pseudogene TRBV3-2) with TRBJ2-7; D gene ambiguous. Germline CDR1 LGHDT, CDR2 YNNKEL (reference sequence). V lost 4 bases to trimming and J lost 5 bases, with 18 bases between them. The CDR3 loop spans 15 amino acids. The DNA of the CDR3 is TGTGCCAGCAGCCTTCTGAACATGCCGCGGAACGAGCAGTACTTC. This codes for CASSLLNMPRNEQYF.

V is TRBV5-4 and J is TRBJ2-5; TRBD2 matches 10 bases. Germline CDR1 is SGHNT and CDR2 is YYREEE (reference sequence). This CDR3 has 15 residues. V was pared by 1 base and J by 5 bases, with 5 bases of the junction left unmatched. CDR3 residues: CASSLTSGVGETQYF. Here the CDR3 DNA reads TGTGCCAGCAGCTTGACTAGCGGGGTGGGGGAGACCCAGTACTTC.

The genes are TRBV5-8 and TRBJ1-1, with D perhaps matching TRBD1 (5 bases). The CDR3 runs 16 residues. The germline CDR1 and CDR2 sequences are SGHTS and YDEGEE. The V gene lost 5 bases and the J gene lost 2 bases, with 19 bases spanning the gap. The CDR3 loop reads CASRTGTAAGNTEAFF. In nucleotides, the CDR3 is TGTGCCAGCAGAACCGGGACCGCCGCTGGAAACACTGAAGCTTTCTTT.

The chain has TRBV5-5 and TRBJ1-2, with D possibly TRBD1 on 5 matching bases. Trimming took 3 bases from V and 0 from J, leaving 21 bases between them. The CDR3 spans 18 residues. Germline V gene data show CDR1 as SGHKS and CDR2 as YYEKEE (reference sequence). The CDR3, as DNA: TGTGCCAGCAGCTGGGGACCAGGAGGTATTGACACTAACTATGGCTACACCTTC. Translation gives CASSWGPGGIDTNYGYTF.

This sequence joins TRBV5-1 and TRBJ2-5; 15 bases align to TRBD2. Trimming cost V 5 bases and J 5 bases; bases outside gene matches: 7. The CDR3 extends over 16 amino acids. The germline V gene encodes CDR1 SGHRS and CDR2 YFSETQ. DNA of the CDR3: TGCGCCAGCAGTCCCGGACTAGCGGGAGGGCATGAGACCCAGTACTTC. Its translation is CASSPGLAGGHETQYF.

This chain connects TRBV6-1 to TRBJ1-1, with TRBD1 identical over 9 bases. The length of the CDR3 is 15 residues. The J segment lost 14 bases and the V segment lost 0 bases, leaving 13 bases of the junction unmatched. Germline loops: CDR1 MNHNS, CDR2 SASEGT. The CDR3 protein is CASSEALRDRVVLFF. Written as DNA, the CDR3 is TGTGCCAGCAGTGAAGCGCTCAGGGACAGGGTTGTTTTGTTCTTT.

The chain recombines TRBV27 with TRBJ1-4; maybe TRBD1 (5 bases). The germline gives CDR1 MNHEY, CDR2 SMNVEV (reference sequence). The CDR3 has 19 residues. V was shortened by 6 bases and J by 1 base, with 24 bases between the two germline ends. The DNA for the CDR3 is TGTGCCAGCAGCCTCTCCCTGGCGGCAGGGCGGGGAACTAATGAAAAACTGTTTTTT. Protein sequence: CASSLSLAAGRGTNEKLFF.

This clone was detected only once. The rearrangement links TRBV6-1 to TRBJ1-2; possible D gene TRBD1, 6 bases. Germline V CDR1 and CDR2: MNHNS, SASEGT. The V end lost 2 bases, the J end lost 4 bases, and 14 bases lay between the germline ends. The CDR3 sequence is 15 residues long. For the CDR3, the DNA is TGTGCCAGCAGTGAATGGGACACCTTCTCCTATGGCTACACCTTC. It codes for CASSEWDTFSYGYTF.

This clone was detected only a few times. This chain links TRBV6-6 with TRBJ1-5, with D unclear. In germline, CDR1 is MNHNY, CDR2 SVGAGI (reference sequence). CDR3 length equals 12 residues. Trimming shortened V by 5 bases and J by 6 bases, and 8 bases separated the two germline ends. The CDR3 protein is CASSGATQPQHF. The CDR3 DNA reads TGTGCCAGCAGTGGAGCCACTCAGCCCCAGCATTTT.

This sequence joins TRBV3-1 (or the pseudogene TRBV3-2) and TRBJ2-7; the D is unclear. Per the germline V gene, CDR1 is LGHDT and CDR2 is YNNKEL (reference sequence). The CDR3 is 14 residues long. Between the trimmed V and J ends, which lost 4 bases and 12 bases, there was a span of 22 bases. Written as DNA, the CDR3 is TGTGCCAGCAGCCCACAACCCTTTAGGGTGGGTCTGTACTTC. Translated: CASSPQPFRVGLYF.

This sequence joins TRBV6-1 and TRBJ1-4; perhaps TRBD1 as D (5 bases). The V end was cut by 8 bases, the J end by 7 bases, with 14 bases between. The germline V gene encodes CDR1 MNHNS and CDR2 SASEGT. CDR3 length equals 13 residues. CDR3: CASWETESEKLFF. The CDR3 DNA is TGTGCCAGCTGGGAGACAGAAAGTGAAAAACTGTTTTTT.

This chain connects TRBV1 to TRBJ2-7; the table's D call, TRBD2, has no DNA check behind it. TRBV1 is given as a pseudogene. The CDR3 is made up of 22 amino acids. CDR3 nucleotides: TGCACCAGCAGCCCAAGATTTCTTCGGAGACTAGCGGGAGATTTCAGTTCCTACGAGCAGTACTTC. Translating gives CTSSPRFLRRLAGDFSSYEQYF.

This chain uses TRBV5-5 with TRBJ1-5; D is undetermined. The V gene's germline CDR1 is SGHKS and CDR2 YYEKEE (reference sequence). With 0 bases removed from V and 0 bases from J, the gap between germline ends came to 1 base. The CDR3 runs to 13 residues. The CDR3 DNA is TGTGCCAGCAGCTTGGATAGCAATCAGCCCCAGCATTTT. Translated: CASSLDSNQPQHF.

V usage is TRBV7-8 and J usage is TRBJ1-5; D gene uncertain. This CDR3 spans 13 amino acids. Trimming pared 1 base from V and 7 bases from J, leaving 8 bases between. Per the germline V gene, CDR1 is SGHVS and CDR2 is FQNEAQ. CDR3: CASSLVRAQPQHF. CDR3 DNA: TGTGCCAGCAGCTTAGTCCGCGCACAGCCCCAGCATTTT. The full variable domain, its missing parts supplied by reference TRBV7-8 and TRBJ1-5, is GAGVSQSPRYKVAKRGQDVALRCDPISGHVSLFWYQQALGQGPEFLTYFQNEAQLDKSGLPSDRFFAERPEGSVSTLKIQRTQQEDSAVYLCASSLVRAQPQHFGDGTRLSIL.

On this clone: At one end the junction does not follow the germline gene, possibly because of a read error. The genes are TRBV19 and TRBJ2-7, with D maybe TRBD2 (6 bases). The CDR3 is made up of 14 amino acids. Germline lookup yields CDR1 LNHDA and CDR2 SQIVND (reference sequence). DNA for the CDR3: TGTGCCAGTAGTTCCGGGACTCTCTCCTCCGAGCAGTACTTC. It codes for CASSSGTLSSEQYF.

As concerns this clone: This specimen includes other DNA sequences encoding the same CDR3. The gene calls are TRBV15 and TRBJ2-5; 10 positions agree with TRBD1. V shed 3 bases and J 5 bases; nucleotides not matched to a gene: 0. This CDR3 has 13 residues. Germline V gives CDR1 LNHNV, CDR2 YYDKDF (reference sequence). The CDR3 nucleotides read TGTGCCACCAGCAGGGACAGGGGGGAGACCCAGTACTTC. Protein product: CATSRDRGETQYF.

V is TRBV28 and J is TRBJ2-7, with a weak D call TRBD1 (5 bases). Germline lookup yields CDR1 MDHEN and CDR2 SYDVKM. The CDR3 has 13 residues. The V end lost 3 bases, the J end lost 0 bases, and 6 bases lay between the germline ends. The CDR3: CASSLTVSYEQYF. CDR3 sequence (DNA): TGTGCCAGCAGTTTGACAGTCTCCTACGAGCAGTACTTC.

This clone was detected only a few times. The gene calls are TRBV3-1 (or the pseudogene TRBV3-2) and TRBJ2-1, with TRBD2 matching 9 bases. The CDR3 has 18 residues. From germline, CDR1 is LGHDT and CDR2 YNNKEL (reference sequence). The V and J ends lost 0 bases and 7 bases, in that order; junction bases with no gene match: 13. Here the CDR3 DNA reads TGTGCCAGCAGCCAAGATCGGGGCGGGAGGGCCAGGAGAAATGAGCAGTTCTTC. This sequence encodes CASSQDRGGRARRNEQFF.

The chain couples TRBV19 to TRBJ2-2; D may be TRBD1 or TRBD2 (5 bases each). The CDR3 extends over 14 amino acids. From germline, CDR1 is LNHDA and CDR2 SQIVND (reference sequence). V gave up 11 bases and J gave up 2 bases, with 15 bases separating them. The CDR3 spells CASRQGDNTGELFF. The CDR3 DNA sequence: TGTGCCTCTAGGCAAGGGGACAACACCGGGGAGCTGTTTTTT. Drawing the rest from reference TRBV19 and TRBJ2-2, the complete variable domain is DGGITQSPKYLFRKEGQNVTLSCEQNLNHDAMYWYRQDPGQGLRLIYYSQIVNDFQKGDIAEGYSVSREKKESFPLTVTSAQKNPTAFYLCASRQGDNTGELFFGEGSRLTVL.

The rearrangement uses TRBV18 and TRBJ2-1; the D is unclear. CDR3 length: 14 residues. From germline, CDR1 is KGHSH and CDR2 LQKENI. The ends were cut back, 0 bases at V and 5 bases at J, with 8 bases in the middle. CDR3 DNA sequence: TGTGCCAGCTCACCACCGCTCAGAGACAATGAGCAGTTCTTC. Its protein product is CASSPPLRDNEQFF.

This CDR3 reads CASSLDSSGRTDTQYF. CDR3 bases: TGTGCCAGCAGCTTAGACTCTAGCGGGCGCACAGATACGCAGTATTTT. The rearrangement links TRBV7-3 to TRBJ2-3; TRBD2 matches at 8 bases. Germline V lookup: CDR1 SGHTA, CDR2 FQGTGA. J gave up 1 base and V 2 bases, and 5 bases lay outside the gene matches. The CDR3 totals 16 residues.

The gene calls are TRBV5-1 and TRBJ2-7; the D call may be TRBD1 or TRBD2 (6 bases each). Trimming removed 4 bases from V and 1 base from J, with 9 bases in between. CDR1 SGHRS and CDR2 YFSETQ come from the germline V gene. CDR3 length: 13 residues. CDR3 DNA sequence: TGCGCCAGCAGCAGGGGGGCATCCTACGAGCAGTACTTC. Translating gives CASSRGASYEQYF.

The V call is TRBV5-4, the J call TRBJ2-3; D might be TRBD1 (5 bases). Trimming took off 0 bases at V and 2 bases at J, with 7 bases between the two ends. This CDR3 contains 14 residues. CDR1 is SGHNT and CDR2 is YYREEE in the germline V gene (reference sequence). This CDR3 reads CASSLVGATDTQYF. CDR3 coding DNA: TGTGCCAGCAGCTTGGTAGGGGCCACAGATACGCAGTATTTT.

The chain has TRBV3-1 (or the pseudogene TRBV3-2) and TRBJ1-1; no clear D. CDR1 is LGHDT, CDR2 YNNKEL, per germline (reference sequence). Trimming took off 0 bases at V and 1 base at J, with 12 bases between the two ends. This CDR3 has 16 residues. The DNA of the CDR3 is TGTGCCAGCAGCCAAGAAGTTGGGATCTCGAACACTGAAGCTTTCTTT. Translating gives CASSQEVGISNTEAFF.

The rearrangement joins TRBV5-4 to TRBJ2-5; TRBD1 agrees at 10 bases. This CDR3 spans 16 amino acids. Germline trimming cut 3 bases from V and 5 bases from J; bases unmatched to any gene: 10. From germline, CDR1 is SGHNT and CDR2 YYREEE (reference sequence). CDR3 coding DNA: TGTGCCAGCAGCTCCTCAGGGACAGGGGTAAGGGAGACCCAGTACTTC. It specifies CASSSSGTGVRETQYF.

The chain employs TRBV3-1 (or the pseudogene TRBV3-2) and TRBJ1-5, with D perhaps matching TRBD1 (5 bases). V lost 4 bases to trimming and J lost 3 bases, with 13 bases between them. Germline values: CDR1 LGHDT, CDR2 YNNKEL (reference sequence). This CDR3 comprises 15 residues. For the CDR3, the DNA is TGTGCCAGCAGCCCTGGGTCAGGGAACAATCAGCCCCAGCATTTT. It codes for CASSPGSGNNQPQHF.